This paragraph reports one T cell receptor (beta chain). Its specificity is not known. The PCR made use of 60 Vbeta and 13 Jbeta primers. This table comes from immunoSEQ multiplex PCR, and its TCRdb copy is limited to in-frame clones, with some not included. Of about 150,000 clones in the sample, over 60% were seen once. The data stem from a study of cytomegalovirus exposure and HLA in healthy donors. Study observations and caveats: It was shown in a later analysis that HLA-associated TCR beta chains were more clonally expanded than other, equally common chains. There were several of the most significant clusters that appeared linked to common viral pathogens in a later analysis. Associated with cytomegalovirus, according to the listing, were fewer than 200 TCR beta chains.

The CDR3 extends over 16 amino acids. From germline, CDR1 is SGHRS and CDR2 YFSETQ. V was trimmed by 0 bases and J by 1 base, leaving 12 bases between them. The specimen sequenced was PBMCs. The V and J genes are TRBV5-1 and TRBJ2-3; the D is unclear. The receptor was isolated from a woman between 18 and 30 years old in good health and CMV-seronegative. The CDR3: CASSLALHTGTDTQYF. The CDR3, as DNA: TGCGCCAGCAGCTTGGCTCTCCATACGGGCACAGATACGCAGTATTTT.